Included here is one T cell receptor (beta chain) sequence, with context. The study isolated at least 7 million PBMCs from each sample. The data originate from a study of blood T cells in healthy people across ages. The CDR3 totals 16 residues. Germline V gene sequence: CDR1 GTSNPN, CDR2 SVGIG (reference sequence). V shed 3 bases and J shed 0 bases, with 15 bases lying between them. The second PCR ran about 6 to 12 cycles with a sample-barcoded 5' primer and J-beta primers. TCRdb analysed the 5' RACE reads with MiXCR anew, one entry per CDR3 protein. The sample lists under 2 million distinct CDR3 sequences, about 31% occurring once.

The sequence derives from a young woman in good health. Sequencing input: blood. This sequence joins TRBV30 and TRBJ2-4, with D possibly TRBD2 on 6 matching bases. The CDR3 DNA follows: TGTGCCTGGAGCCGGTGGGACTTCTTAGCCAAAAACATTCAGTACTTC. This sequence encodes CAWSRWDFLAKNIQYF. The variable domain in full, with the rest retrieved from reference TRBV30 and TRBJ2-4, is SQTIHQWPATLVQPVGSPLSLECTVEGTSNPNLYWYRQAAGRGLQLLFYSVGIGQISSEVPQNLSASRPQDRQFILSSKKLLLSDSGFYLCAWSRWDFLAKNIQYFGAGTRLSVL.